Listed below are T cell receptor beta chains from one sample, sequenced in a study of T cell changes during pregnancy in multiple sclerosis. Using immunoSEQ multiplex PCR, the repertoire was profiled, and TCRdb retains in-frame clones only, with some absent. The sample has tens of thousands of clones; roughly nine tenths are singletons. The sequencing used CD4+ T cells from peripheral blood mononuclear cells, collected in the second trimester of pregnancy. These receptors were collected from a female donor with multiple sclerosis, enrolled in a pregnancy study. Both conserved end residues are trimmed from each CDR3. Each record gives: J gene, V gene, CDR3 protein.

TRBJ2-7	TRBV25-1	ASSGTGLAGFGEQY
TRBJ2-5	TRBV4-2	ASSQEGRAGQETQY
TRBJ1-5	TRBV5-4	ASSSSHEAPNQPQH
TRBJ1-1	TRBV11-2	ASSLDRETEAF
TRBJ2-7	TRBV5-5	ASGGRTGGYEQY
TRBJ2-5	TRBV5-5	ASSSHRETEY
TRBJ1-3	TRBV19	ASSIRRQGAPGNTIY
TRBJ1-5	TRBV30	AWSGERTGGTFGGNQPQH
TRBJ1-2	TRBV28	ASTSGQLPDGYT
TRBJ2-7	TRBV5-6	ASSLDRGYTYEQY
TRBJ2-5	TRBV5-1	ASSLGGRPTTGETQY
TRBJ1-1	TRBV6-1	ASSSLVGGTEAF
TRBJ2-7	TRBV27	ASSLGRGISGHSYEQY
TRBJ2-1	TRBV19	ASTGQGLNNEQF
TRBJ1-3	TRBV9	ASSVDFGQGRNTIY
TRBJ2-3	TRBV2	ASREGLAGRDTQY
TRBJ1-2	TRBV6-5	ASSYDSNYGYT
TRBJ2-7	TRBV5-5	ASSLLAGYEQY
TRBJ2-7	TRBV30	AWSVRLAGDEQY
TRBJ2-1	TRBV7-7	ASSLGLAGNNEQF
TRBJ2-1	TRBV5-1	ASSLMVRLNNEQF
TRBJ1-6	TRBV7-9	ASSLDTDNSPLH
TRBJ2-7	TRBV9	ASSGTSGSRD
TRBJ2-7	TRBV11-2	ASSPGSGGEQY
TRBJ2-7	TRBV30	AWTPGQRSYEQY
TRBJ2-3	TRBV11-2	ASSLAGQRGRADTQY
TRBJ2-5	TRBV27	ASSFSTAIRGTQY